This T cell receptor beta chain was found in a study of shared clonotypes between healthy human individuals. Study-wide findings and caveats: Non-shared clonotypes were found to have lower generation probabilities than the clonotypes that were shared by all four of the sorted-subset donors.

V was clipped by 0 bases and J by 6 bases, with 10 bases between them. From germline, CDR1 is SGHRS and CDR2 YFSETQ. This CDR3 contains 13 residues. Repertoires were generated with immunoSEQ multiplex PCR, while TCRdb's copy carries only in-frame clones and drops some. The sample gives approximately 1,000,000 clones, 77% of which show up once; almost 0.9% is in the top ten. Donation came from healthy HIV-negative adults that had no recent acute infections or vaccinations. CD4+ cells underwent separation, giving CD45RA+ naive and CD45RA-negative memory subsets. In its sample, this clone was seen many times. Antigen unknown.

Material: memory CD4+ T cells from PBMCs. Subset meaning: CD45RA-negative fraction. This receptor was identified in a man between 18 and 29 years old in good health. Some clones in this sample may be carry-over from other donors' samples. The chain employs TRBV5-1 and TRBJ2-7; tentative D call: TRBD2 (6 bases). This chain's CDR3 is CASSLGAGTEQYF. The CDR3 DNA follows: TGCGCCAGCAGCTTGGGGGCGGGAACCGAGCAGTACTTC.